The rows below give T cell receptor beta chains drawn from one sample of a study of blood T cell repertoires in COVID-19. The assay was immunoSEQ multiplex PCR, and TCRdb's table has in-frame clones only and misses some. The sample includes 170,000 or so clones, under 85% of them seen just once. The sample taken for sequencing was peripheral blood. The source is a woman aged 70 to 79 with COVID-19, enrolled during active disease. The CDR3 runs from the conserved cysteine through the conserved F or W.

CDR3 protein: CASSRGRNGEKLFF; J gene: TRBJ1-4; V gene: TRBV5-1
CDR3 protein: CASSLGQGAPLYGYTF; J gene: TRBJ1-2; V gene: TRBV27
CDR3 protein: CASSVTGDYGYTF; J gene: TRBJ1-2; V gene: TRBV12-3/TRBV12-4
CDR3 protein: CASSFPGSEAFF; J gene: TRBJ1-1; V gene: TRBV5-4
CDR3 protein: CASSEYRAQGQETQYF; J gene: TRBJ2-5; V gene: TRBV25-1
CDR3 protein: CASSIDPPSSVTLNEQFF; J gene: TRBJ2-1; V gene: TRBV19
CDR3 protein: CASSLGGGLPSGKGKRGYTF; J gene: TRBJ1-2; V gene: TRBV28
CDR3 protein: CASSHLLAGVPSYNEQFF; J gene: TRBJ2-1; V gene: TRBV28
CDR3 protein: CASSVSEGSNQPQHF; J gene: TRBJ1-5; V gene: TRBV2
CDR3 protein: CASSVTGFPDTEAFF; J gene: TRBJ1-1; V gene: TRBV5-6
CDR3 protein: CASSQENGGRGNTIYF; J gene: TRBJ1-3; V gene: TRBV3-1/TRBV3-2
CDR3 protein: CASSKGGTGELFF; J gene: TRBJ2-2; V gene: TRBV5-1
CDR3 protein: CASSRDRTGTANIQYF; J gene: TRBJ2-4; V gene: TRBV2